A single sample gave rise to the 28 T cell receptor beta chains below, sequenced in a study of cytomegalovirus exposure and HLA in healthy donors. Primers: 60 Vbeta forward and 13 Jbeta reverse. TCRdb's table, derived via immunoSEQ multiplex PCR, lists solely in-frame clones and lacks some. This table has more than 95,000 clones, 70% to 80% appearing once. Material for sequencing was PBMCs. The source of these receptors is a woman aged 45-65 years in good health and CMV-seropositive.

The chain uses TRBV7-2 and TRBJ2-2, with D uncertain. CDR1 is SGHTA, CDR2 FQGNSA, per germline. The CDR3 is 14 amino acids. Trimming removed 5 bases at V and 5 bases at J, with 12 bases between. CDR3 amino acids: CASSVNLGTGELFF. Here the CDR3 DNA reads TGTGCCAGCAGCGTTAACCTAGGTACCGGGGAGCTGTTTTTT. The full variable domain, completed using reference TRBV7-2 and TRBJ2-2, is GAGVSQSPSNKVTEKGKDVELRCDPISGHTALYWYRQSLGQGLEFLIYFQGNSAPDKSGLPSDRFSAERTGGSVSTLTIQRTQQEDSAVYLCASSVNLGTGELFFGEGSRLTVL.

V is TRBV6-1 and J is TRBJ1-1; unclear D gene. The CDR3 extends over 13 amino acids. CDR1 is MNHNS, CDR2 SASEGT, per germline. Deletions cut 2 bases from V and 10 bases from J, with 14 bases between. The CDR3 DNA is TGTGCCAGCAGTGAACGTGGGGAGATCGGAGCTTTCTTT. It specifies CASSERGEIGAFF.

This clone was seen more than once but under ten times. The chain employs TRBV19 and TRBJ2-5; 12 bases map to TRBD2. The CDR3 is 15 residues long. The junction had 4 bases not matched to a gene; V was cut back by 4 bases and J by 4 bases. In germline, CDR1 is LNHDA, CDR2 SQIVND (reference sequence). As DNA, the CDR3 is TGTGCCAGTAGTACTAGCGGGAGGGATCCAGAGACCCAGTACTTC. Its translation is CASSTSGRDPETQYF.

The gene calls are TRBV6-5 and TRBJ2-7; weak D call: TRBD1 (5 bases). The length of the CDR3 is 12 residues. Trimming pared 7 bases from V and 5 bases from J, leaving 12 bases between. Germline CDR1 MNHEY, CDR2 SVGAGI. The CDR3 sequence is CASTGRANEQYF. The CDR3 DNA is TGTGCCAGCACGGGCAGGGCGAACGAGCAGTACTTC.

CDR3 residues: CASSYSRTGLTEAFF. For the CDR3, the DNA is TGTGCCAGCAGTTACTCGAGAACAGGGTTGACTGAAGCTTTCTTT. The chain employs TRBV6-5 and TRBJ1-1; a possible D gene is TRBD1 (6 bases). CDR1 and CDR2 (germline): MNHEY, SVGAGI. This CDR3 comprises 15 residues. The germline V and J ends were trimmed by 0 bases and 5 bases, with 13 bases remaining between them.

This clone was seen a handful of times. CDR3 region: CASSSPGFPDYGYTF. CDR3 sequence (DNA): TGTGCCAGCAGCTCGCCGGGTTTTCCCGACTATGGCTACACCTTC. The chain recombines TRBV5-4 with TRBJ1-2; D is unclear. This CDR3 has 15 amino acids. Trimming pared 3 bases from V and 3 bases from J, leaving 15 bases between. Germline V gene data show CDR1 as SGHNT and CDR2 as YYREEE (reference sequence). Supplemented by reference TRBV5-4 and TRBJ1-2, the full variable domain reads ETGVTQSPTHLIKTRGQQVTLRCSSQSGHNTVSWYQQALGQGPQFIFQYYREEENGRGNFPPRFSGLQFPNYSSELNVNALELDDSALYLCASSSPGFPDYGYTFGSGTRLTVV.

The gene calls are TRBV27 and TRBJ2-1, with TRBD2 as a possible D gene (6 bases). The CDR3 runs to 11 residues. Between the trimmed V and J ends, which lost 8 bases and 8 bases, there was a span of 10 bases. Germline V gene lookup returns CDR1 MNHEY and CDR2 SMNVEV (reference sequence). The CDR3 region is CASSPGDEQFF. The CDR3 nucleotides read TGTGCCAGCTCCCCGGGGGATGAGCAGTTCTTC.

V is TRBV7-9 and J is TRBJ1-2, with D hard to call. The CDR3 loop spans 14 amino acids. V lost 6 bases and J 1 base, leaving 12 bases between the germline ends. CDR1 and CDR2 (germline): SEHNR, FQNEAQ (reference sequence). The CDR3 region is CASSKPQVNYGYTF. CDR3 sequence (DNA): TGTGCCAGCAGTAAGCCCCAGGTTAACTATGGCTACACCTTC.

The chain carries TRBV7-9 and TRBJ2-7, with D unclear. V gave up 1 base and J gave up 4 bases, with 14 bases separating them. Per germline, CDR1 SEHNR and CDR2 FQNEAQ (reference sequence). This CDR3 is built from 15 residues. CDR3 in DNA: TGTGCCAGCAGCTTAGGGCAGGTGTCCGTATACGAGCAGTACTTC. Translated: CASSLGQVSVYEQYF.

This CDR3 reads CASSVTGTYEQYF. The CDR3 region has the DNA TGTGCCAGCAGTGTAACAGGGACCTACGAGCAGTACTTC. The chain recombines TRBV25-1 with TRBJ2-7, with D perhaps matching TRBD1 (6 bases). Per the germline V gene, CDR1 is MGHDK and CDR2 is SYGVNS. The CDR3 extends over 13 amino acids. V was shortened by 4 bases and J by 2 bases, with 9 bases between the two germline ends.

The J gene is TRBJ2-7, the V gene TRBV7-9; weak D call: TRBD1 (6 bases). The V end lost 5 bases, the J end lost 6 bases, and 17 bases lay between the germline ends. Germline CDR1 and CDR2: SEHNR and FQNEAQ (reference sequence). CDR3 length: 14 residues. CDR3 in DNA: TGTGCCAGCAGCACAACAGGGTCCGTGAGCGAGCAGTACTTC. Translating gives CASSTTGSVSEQYF.

V and J are TRBV21-1 and TRBJ2-6; the table calls TRBD1, which could not be checked here. TRBV21-1 constitutes a pseudogene. The CDR3 extends over 20 amino acids. In DNA form, the CDR3 reads TGTGCCAGCAGCAAAGGGCGGAGCAGGGCCTCCCCCTCTGGGGCCAACGTCCTGACTTTC. Amino acid sequence: CASSKGRSRASPSGANVLTF.

The chain combines TRBV29-1 with TRBJ1-1, with D perhaps TRBD1 (5 bases). The length of the CDR3 is 13 residues. Deletions cut 4 bases from V and 7 bases from J, with 16 bases between. The germline CDR1 and CDR2 sequences are SQVTM and ANQGSEA. The CDR3 reads CSVGTLGLGEAFF. The DNA of the CDR3 is TGCAGCGTTGGGACACTTGGCCTCGGTGAAGCTTTCTTT.

CDR3 nucleotide sequence: TGCGCCAGCAGCCAAGAGGGCGCAGTAGCTAACTATGGCTACACCTTC. This codes for CASSQEGAVANYGYTF. The rearrangement uses TRBV4-3 and TRBJ1-2; D uncertain. The V gene's germline CDR1 is LGHNA and CDR2 YSLEER. This CDR3 contains 16 residues. Deletions cut 0 bases from V and 0 bases from J, with 11 bases between.

CDR3 loop: CASSLGGGSNSPLHF. For the CDR3, the DNA is TGCGCCAGCAGCTTGGGTGGCGGATCTAATTCACCCCTCCACTTT. The chain is built from TRBV5-1 and TRBJ1-6; D ambiguous. The CDR3 has 15 residues. V lost 0 bases to trimming and J lost 6 bases, with 10 bases between them. CDR1 and CDR2 (germline): SGHRS, YFSETQ.

The gene calls are TRBV4-1 and TRBJ1-2; tentative D call: TRBD1 (5 bases). V was shortened by 0 bases and J by 3 bases, with 11 bases between the two germline ends. In germline, CDR1 is MGHRA, CDR2 YSYEKL. The length of the CDR3 is 15 residues. This CDR3 is CASSQDERQHYGYTF. In DNA, the CDR3 is TGCGCCAGCAGCCAAGACGAACGACAGCACTATGGCTACACCTTC.

The chain has TRBV28 and TRBJ2-3; 11 bases agree with TRBD2. The CDR3 is made up of 14 amino acids. V dropped 4 bases and J dropped 3; count of bases not matched to a gene: 0. Germline loops: CDR1 MDHEN, CDR2 SYDVKM. DNA for the CDR3: TGTGCCAGCAGTTGGACTAGCGGGACAGATACGCAGTATTTT. Translated: CASSWTSGTDTQYF. Full variable domain (rest looked up from reference TRBV28 and TRBJ2-3): DVKVTQSSRYLVKRTGEKVFLECVQDMDHENMFWYRQDPGLGLRLIYFSYDVKMKEKGDIPEGYSVSREKKERFSLILESASTNQTSMYLCASSWTSGTDTQYFGPGTRLTVL.

The V gene is TRBV12-5, the J gene TRBJ2-2; D not resolved. Per the germline V gene, CDR1 is LGHNT and CDR2 is FRNRAP. The CDR3 length is 12 residues. The V end was cut by 6 bases, the J end by 8 bases, with 10 bases between. CDR3 in amino acids: CASGLSVGELFF. CDR3 coding DNA: TGTGCTAGTGGCTTATCCGTGGGGGAGCTGTTTTTT.

The chain carries TRBV4-3 and TRBJ1-1, with a possible D match to TRBD1 (6 bases). Deletions cut 0 bases from V and 1 base from J, with 18 bases between. The CDR3 loop spans 18 amino acids. Germline V CDR1 and CDR2: LGHNA, YSLEER. The CDR3 region is CASSQDRRQGSANTEAFF. CDR3 DNA sequence: TGCGCCAGCAGCCAAGATCGTCGGCAGGGGTCAGCGAACACTGAAGCTTTCTTT.

The chain carries TRBV10-2 and TRBJ1-5, with unresolved D. This CDR3 is 16 amino acids long. Between the trimmed V and J ends, which lost 3 bases and 2 bases, there was a span of 14 bases. CDR1 WSHSY and CDR2 SAAADI come from the germline V gene. CDR3 nucleotides: TGCGCCAGCAGTGATTCGGGCCTCGGGGGCAATCAGCCCCAGCATTTT. This codes for CASSDSGLGGNQPQHF.

Only a few counts were recorded for this clone. This chain joins TRBV5-1 and TRBJ1-2; D is possibly TRBD1 (5 bases). Germline CDR1 SGHRS, CDR2 YFSETQ. CDR3 length: 14 residues. V lost 0 bases and J 7 bases, leaving 13 bases between the germline ends. The CDR3 here is CASSLASGTGGYTF. In DNA form, the CDR3 reads TGCGCCAGCAGCTTGGCCTCCGGGACTGGTGGCTACACCTTC.

This sequence joins TRBV6-5 and TRBJ1-5; D is unresolved. The germline V gene has CDR1 MNHEY and CDR2 SVGAGI. The ends were cut back, 6 bases at V and 9 bases at J, with 18 bases in the middle. This CDR3 comprises 14 residues. CDR3 in amino acids: CASRLQATGGPQHF. CDR3 DNA sequence: TGTGCCAGCAGACTTCAAGCGACGGGTGGGCCCCAGCATTTT.

The rearrangement uses TRBV4-3 and TRBJ1-1, with D perhaps matching TRBD1 (5 bases). The CDR3 length is 17 residues. Trimming removed 1 base from V and 1 base from J, with 16 bases in between. Looked up from germline, CDR1 is LGHNA and CDR2 is YSLEER. The CDR3 loop reads CASSQVSAGGTNTEAFF. The CDR3 DNA reads as TGCGCCAGCAGCCAAGTGTCTGCTGGCGGGACGAACACTGAAGCTTTCTTT.

This rearrangement joins TRBV19 to TRBJ1-3; TRBD1 aligns across 8 bases. V dropped 6 bases and J dropped 0; count of bases not matched to a gene: 4. CDR3 size: 15 residues. CDR1 and CDR2 (germline): LNHDA, SQIVND (reference sequence). CDR3 sequence: CASRRTGTSGNTIYF. DNA of the CDR3: TGTGCCAGTAGGCGGACAGGGACCTCTGGAAACACCATATATTTT.

The chain links TRBV11-1 to TRBJ2-5, with unresolved D. The CDR3 extends over 13 amino acids. V gave up 5 bases and J gave up 4 bases, with 11 bases separating them. The germline V gene encodes CDR1 SGHAT and CDR2 FQDESV (reference sequence). CDR3: CASSATMRETQYF. The CDR3 bases are TGTGCCAGCAGCGCCACGATGAGAGAGACCCAGTACTTC.

V is TRBV5-1 and J is TRBJ1-1; D is perhaps TRBD1 (6 bases). V was cut by 2 bases and J by 0 bases, with 14 bases left in between. CDR1 SGHRS and CDR2 YFSETQ come from the germline V gene. This CDR3 is built from 16 residues. In DNA form, the CDR3 reads TGCGCCAGCAGCTTCTCCCCGGGGGGCATGAACACTGAAGCTTTCTTT. Protein sequence: CASSFSPGGMNTEAFF.

The chain employs TRBV5-1 and TRBJ1-3, with TRBD1 identical over 9 bases. Germline CDR1 is SGHRS and CDR2 is YFSETQ. The ends lost 4 bases at V and 2 bases at J; junction bases unmatched: 7. The CDR3 length is 16 residues. Here the CDR3 reads CASSTAGQGAGNTIYF. As DNA, the CDR3 is TGCGCCAGCAGCACAGCGGGACAGGGTGCTGGAAACACCATATATTTT.

The rearrangement joins TRBV5-5 to TRBJ2-7; 11 bases fit TRBD1. V lost 2 bases, J lost 3 bases, and 7 bases stayed unmatched. Germline V lookup: CDR1 SGHKS, CDR2 YYEKEE (reference sequence). The CDR3 totals 16 residues. The DNA for the CDR3 is TGTGCCAGCAGCTTCACCACGGACAGGGGGCGCTACGAGCAGTACTTC. It codes for CASSFTTDRGRYEQYF.